This T cell receptor beta chain was observed in a study of blood T cell repertoires in COVID-19. Background on the study: COVID-19 samples from acute and convalescent phases originated in the United States, Italy and Spain.

There are 16 residues in the CDR3. Looked up from germline, CDR1 is KGHSH and CDR2 is LQKENI. J lost 1 base, V lost 5 bases, and 10 bases had no gene match. Per the original methods: Estimates of nucleated cell counts were drawn from the amplification of reference gene primers. Repertoires were generated with immunoSEQ multiplex PCR, while TCRdb's copy carries only in-frame clones and drops some. The DNA was the basis for D and trimming; V, J and clone size are from that table. This sample has 200,000 to 300,000 clones; more than 85% occur once, and the top ten carry roughly 5%. This chain links TRBV18 with TRBJ1-1, with TRBD1 matching over 7 bases. Sequencing used peripheral blood. The receptor comes from a woman in her sixties or seventies with COVID-19, enrolled during active disease. The CDR3 is CASSAPRGTANTEAFF. The CDR3 DNA reads TGTGCCAGCTCAGCCCCCAGGGGGACGGCGAACACTGAAGCTTTCTTT.